This T cell receptor beta chain was recorded in a study of blood T cell repertoires in COVID-19. On the study more broadly: Acute and convalescent COVID-19 specimens originated in the United States, Italy and Spain.

CDR1 and CDR2 from the germline V gene are WSHSY and SAAADI. With 6 bases clipped from V and 4 bases from J, the junction kept 2 bases outside the gene matches. The CDR3 consists of 12 residues. Sequenced by immunoSEQ multiplex PCR; TCRdb stores in-frame clones only, minus some. The sample has around 170,000 clones; 80% to 90% are singletons. The rearrangement links TRBV10-2 to TRBJ2-7, with TRBD1 matching 8 bases. The sequence was collected from a man younger than 35 who had recovered from COVID-19. Sequenced material: peripheral blood. This chain's CDR3 is CASSDRGYEQYF. CDR3 DNA sequence: TGCGCCAGCAGCGACAGGGGTTACGAGCAGTACTTC.